This TCR beta chain appears in the sequencing data of a study of T cells after posttransplantation cyclophosphamide. Findings of the study overall: TRB overlap between skin or GI tissue T cells and blood was limited. Recipient CMV seropositivity and CMV reactivation strongly tracked TRB clonality. Donor CD8+ memory clones often dominated recipient blood repertoires at later times.

The related graft donor's blood sample was taken on the day of bone marrow donation. TCRdb keeps only in-frame clones here, not all; method: immunoSEQ multiplex PCR. The sample yields roughly 26,000 clones, without any singletons. This clone was picked up many times. Its antigen is undetermined. The CDR3 has 15 amino acids. CDR1 is MNHNS, CDR2 SASEGT, per germline. V lost 6 bases to trimming and J lost 4 bases; unmatched junction nucleotides: 10. Sequenced sample: PBMCs. The chain recombines TRBV6-1 with TRBJ2-3, with 7 bases identical to TRBD2. The receptor was isolated from a man between 50 and 59 years old in good health, CMV-negative, and a related stem cell transplant donor. The CDR3 DNA reads TGTGCCAGCAGCAGGTTAGGACTAGAGTCAGATACGCAGTATTTT. Its translation is CASSRLGLESDTQYF.